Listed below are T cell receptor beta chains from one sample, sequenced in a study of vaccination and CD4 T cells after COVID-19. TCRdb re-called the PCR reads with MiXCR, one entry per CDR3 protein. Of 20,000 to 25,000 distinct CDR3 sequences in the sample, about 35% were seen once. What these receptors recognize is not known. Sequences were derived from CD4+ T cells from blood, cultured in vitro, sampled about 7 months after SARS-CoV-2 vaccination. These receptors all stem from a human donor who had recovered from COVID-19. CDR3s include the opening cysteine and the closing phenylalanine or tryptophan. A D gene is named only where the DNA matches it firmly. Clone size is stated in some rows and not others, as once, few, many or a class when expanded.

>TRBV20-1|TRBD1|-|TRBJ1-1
CSTRTGTGGTEAFF
TGCAGTACCCGGACAGGGACAGGGGGCACTGAAGCTTTCTTT
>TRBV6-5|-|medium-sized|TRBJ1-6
CASSYLRGSPLHF
TGTGCCAGCAGTTACCTCCGGGGGTCACCCCTCCACTTT
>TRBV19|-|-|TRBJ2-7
CASSVLPGSGYEQYF
TGTGCCAGTAGTGTACTCCCGGGCAGCGGATACGAGCAGTACTTC
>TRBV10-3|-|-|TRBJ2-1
CAISVGGRLVANEQFF
TGTGCCATCAGTGTAGGAGGGAGACTAGTAGCCAATGAGCAGTTCTTC
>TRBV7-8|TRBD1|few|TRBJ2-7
CASSKGQGTYEQYF
TGTGCCAGCAGCAAGGGACAGGGAACCTACGAGCAGTACTTC
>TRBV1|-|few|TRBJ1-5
CTSSQVQGGQPQHF
TGCACCAGCAGCCAAGTTCAGGGGGGACAGCCCCAGCATTTT
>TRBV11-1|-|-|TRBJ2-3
CASSYVQGQGQYF
TGTGCCAGCAGCTACGTCCAAGGTCAGGGGCAGTATTTT
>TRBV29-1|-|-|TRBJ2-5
CSVMWETQYF
TGCAGCGTGATGTGGGAGACCCAGTACTTC
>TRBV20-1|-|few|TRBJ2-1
CSARDVMGGISFGGNEQFF
TGCAGTGCTAGAGATGTAATGGGCGGGATCTCGTTCGGGGGCAATGAGCAGTTCTTC
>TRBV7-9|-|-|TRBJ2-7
CASSLGGQHYEQYF
TGTGCCAGCAGCTTAGGAGGACAGCACTACGAGCAGTACTTC
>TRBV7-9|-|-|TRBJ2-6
CASSLGGSRVSGANVLTF
TGTGCCAGCAGCTTAGGGGGTTCTAGGGTGAGTGGGGCCAACGTCCTGACTTTC
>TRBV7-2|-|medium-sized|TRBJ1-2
CASSPEVYGDGYTF
TGTGCCAGCAGCCCAGAGGTCTATGGGGACGGCTACACCTTC
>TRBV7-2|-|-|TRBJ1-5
CASSFNFKPQHF
TGTGCCAGCAGCTTTAATTTCAAGCCCCAGCATTTT
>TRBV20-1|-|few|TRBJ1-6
CSTAGTHSPSVIF
TGCAGTACGGCTGGGACACACTCACCCTCCGTAATCTTT
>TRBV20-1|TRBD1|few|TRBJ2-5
CSAGGQGVQTPYF
TGCAGTGCGGGGGGACAGGGTGTGCAAACACCGTACTTC
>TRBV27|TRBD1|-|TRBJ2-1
CASSRSDQGAGEQFF
TGTGCCAGCAGCCGATCGGACCAGGGGGCTGGGGAGCAGTTCTTC
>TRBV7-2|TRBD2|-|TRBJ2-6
CASSLKAGGAGANVLTF
TGTGCCAGCAGCTTAAAGGCGGGAGGGGCGGGGGCCAACGTCCTGACTTTC
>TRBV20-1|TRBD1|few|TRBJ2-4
CSALTGSVQYF
TGCAGTGCCCTGACAGGGTCAGTTCAGTACTTC
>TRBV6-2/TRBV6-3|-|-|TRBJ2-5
CASSHYGNQETQYF
TGTGCCAGCAGTCATTACGGCAACCAAGAGACCCAGTACTTC
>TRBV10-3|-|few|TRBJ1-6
CAISESTGPPLHF
TGTGCCATCAGTGAGTCGACGGGACCACCCCTCCACTTT
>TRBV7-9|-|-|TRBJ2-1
CASSLGLNSYNEQFF
TGTGCCAGCAGCTTGGGACTGAACTCCTACAATGAGCAGTTCTTC
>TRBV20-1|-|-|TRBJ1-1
CSAKRGWRVNTEAFF
TGCAGTGCTAAGAGGGGGTGGAGGGTGAACACTGAAGCTTTCTTT
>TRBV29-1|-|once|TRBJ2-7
CSAGQLDYEQYF
TGCAGCGCAGGACAGCTCGACTACGAGCAGTACTTC
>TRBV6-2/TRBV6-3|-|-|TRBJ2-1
CASRDSNSYNEQFF
TGTGCCAGCAGGGACAGTAACTCCTACAATGAGCAGTTCTTC
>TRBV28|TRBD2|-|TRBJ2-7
CASSLVLLASGLTYEQYF
TGTGCCAGCAGTTTAGTGTTATTGGCTAGCGGACTGACCTACGAGCAGTACTTC
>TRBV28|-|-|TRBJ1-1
CASQLGTALGEAFF
TGTGCCAGCCAGCTTGGGACCGCCTTGGGTGAAGCTTTCTTT
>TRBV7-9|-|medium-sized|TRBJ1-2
CASSPLGLNYGYTF
TGTGCCAGCAGCCCCCTAGGGCTTAACTATGGCTACACCTTC
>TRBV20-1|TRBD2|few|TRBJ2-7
CSASSGLAGALRWEQYF
TGCAGTGCTAGCTCGGGACTAGCGGGAGCCCTACGGTGGGAGCAGTACTTC
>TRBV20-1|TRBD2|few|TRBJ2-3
CSASQRESTDTQYF
TGCAGTGCTAGTCAGCGGGAGAGCACAGATACGCAGTATTTT
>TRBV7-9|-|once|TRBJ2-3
CASSLSAYTDTQYF
TGTGCCAGCAGCTTAAGTGCTTACACAGATACGCAGTATTTT
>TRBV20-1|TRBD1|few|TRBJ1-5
CSARESDRGPNQPQHF
TGCAGTGCTAGAGAATCGGACAGGGGACCTAATCAGCCCCAGCATTTT
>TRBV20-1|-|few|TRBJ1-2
CSAPKTTNYGYTF
TGCAGTGCCCCGAAAACAACGAACTATGGCTACACCTTC
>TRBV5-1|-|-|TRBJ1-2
CASSLRANYGYTF
TGCGCCAGCAGCTTGCGGGCTAACTATGGCTACACCTTC
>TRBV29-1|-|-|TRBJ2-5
CSVLSSRDQETQYF
TGCAGCGTCCTCTCTAGCAGGGACCAAGAGACCCAGTACTTC
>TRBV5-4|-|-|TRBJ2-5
CASSLDRPQETQYF
TGTGCCAGCAGCTTGGACAGACCCCAAGAGACCCAGTACTTC
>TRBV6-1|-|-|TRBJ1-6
CASSVQGLSDSPLHF
TGTGCCAGCAGTGTACAGGGCCTTTCGGATTCACCCCTCCACTTT
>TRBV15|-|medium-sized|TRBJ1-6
CATSRGNSPLHF
TGTGCCACCAGCAGGGGGAATTCACCCCTCCACTTT
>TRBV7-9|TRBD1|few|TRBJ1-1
CASSRNRGTEAFF
TGTGCCAGCAGCCGAAACAGGGGGACTGAAGCTTTCTTT
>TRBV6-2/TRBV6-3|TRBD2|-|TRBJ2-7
CASRSWREYEQYF
TGTGCCAGCAGGTCGTGGCGGGAGTACGAGCAGTACTTC
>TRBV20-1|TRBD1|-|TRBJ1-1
CSAEEDRGAFF
TGCAGTGCTGAAGAGGACAGGGGAGCTTTCTTT
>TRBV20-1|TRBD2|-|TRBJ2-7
CSARDRIAGGGVEQYF
TGCAGTGCTAGAGATCGGATAGCGGGAGGAGGCGTCGAGCAGTACTTC
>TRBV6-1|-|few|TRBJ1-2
CASRVDGNYGYTF
TGTGCCAGCAGGGTGGACGGTAACTATGGCTACACCTTC
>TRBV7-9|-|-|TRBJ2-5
CASSFERTWETQYF
TGTGCCAGCAGCTTCGAGCGGACGTGGGAGACCCAGTACTTC
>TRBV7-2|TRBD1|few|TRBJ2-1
CASSAGQGVYNEQFF
TGTGCCAGCAGCGCAGGACAGGGGGTCTACAATGAGCAGTTCTTC
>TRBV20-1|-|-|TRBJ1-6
CSARDVGQGGSNSPLHF
TGCAGTGCTAGAGATGTAGGGCAGGGCGGCTCCAATTCACCCCTCCACTTT
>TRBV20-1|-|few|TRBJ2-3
CSASLSLETSRYF
TGCAGTGCTAGCCTAAGCCTAGAGACATCACGGTATTTT
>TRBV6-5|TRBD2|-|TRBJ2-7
CASGSGRLYEQYF
TGTGCCAGCGGTAGCGGGAGACTCTACGAGCAGTACTTC
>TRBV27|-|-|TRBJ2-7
CASSLQGGREQYF
TGTGCCAGCAGTCTCCAGGGGGGCCGCGAGCAGTACTTC
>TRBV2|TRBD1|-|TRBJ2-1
CASTSGTGGYNEQFF
TGTGCCAGCACTTCCGGGACAGGGGGATACAATGAGCAGTTCTTC
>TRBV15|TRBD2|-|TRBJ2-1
CATSRPGLAGEQFF
TGTGCCACCAGCAGACCGGGACTAGCGGGAGAGCAGTTCTTC
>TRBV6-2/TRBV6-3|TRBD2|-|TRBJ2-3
CASRRTSYHTQYF
TGTGCCAGCAGGAGGACTAGTTACCATACGCAGTATTTT
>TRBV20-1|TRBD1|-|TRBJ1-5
CSATHRGYSNQPQHF
TGCAGTGCGACTCACAGGGGTTATAGCAATCAGCCCCAGCATTTT
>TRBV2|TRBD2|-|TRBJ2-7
CASLPLAGYEQYF
TGTGCCAGCCTTCCTCTAGCGGGGTACGAGCAGTACTTC
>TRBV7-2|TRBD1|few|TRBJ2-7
CASSLGQPYEQYF
TGTGCCAGCAGCTTGGGACAGCCCTACGAGCAGTACTTC
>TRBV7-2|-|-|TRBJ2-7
CASSWTTAYEQYF
TGTGCCAGCAGCTGGACAACGGCGTACGAGCAGTACTTC
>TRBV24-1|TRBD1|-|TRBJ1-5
CATSDPRTGGNQPQHF
TGTGCCACCAGTGACCCCCGCACAGGGGGAAATCAGCCCCAGCATTTT
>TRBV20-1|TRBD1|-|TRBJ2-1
CSARDLGTGINEQFF
TGCAGTGCTAGAGACCTCGGGACAGGGATCAATGAGCAGTTCTTC
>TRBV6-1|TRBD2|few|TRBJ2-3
CASSELAGGPDTQYF
TGTGCCAGCAGTGAACTAGCGGGAGGGCCAGATACGCAGTATTTT
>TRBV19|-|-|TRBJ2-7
CASSPNLNSYEQYF
TGTGCCAGTAGTCCGAATCTGAACAGCTACGAGCAGTACTTC
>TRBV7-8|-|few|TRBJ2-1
CASTRGHNEQFF
TGTGCCAGCACACGAGGGCACAATGAGCAGTTCTTC